These 24 T cell receptor beta chains share one sample of origin, sequenced in a study of blood T cell repertoires in COVID-19. TCRdb's copy holds only in-frame clones and misses some; the assay was immunoSEQ multiplex PCR. The sample lists about 120,000 clones; over 60% were seen once. Sequencing was performed on peripheral blood. Receptors were obtained from a man in his forties with active or convalescent COVID-19.

The chain links TRBV5-1 to TRBJ1-1; 8 bases are shared with TRBD1. CDR1 SGHRS and CDR2 YFSETQ come from the germline V gene. V gave up 4 bases and J gave up 5 bases; unmatched junction bases: 10. The CDR3 has 15 residues. CDR3 region: CASSGLTGEGTEAFF. The CDR3 bases are TGCGCCAGCAGCGGTCTGACAGGGGAGGGAACTGAAGCTTTCTTT.

The CDR3 DNA sequence: TGTGCCAGCTCCCCGTCAGGGGTTGGAGACTATGGCTACACCTTC. Translating it yields CASSPSGVGDYGYTF. The gene calls are TRBV27 and TRBJ1-2; perhaps TRBD1 as D (6 bases). Germline V gives CDR1 MNHEY, CDR2 SMNVEV (reference sequence). V lost 8 bases, J lost 3 bases, and 19 bases lay in between. This CDR3 spans 15 amino acids.

The chain carries TRBV6-5 and TRBJ2-3; tentative D call: TRBD1 (5 bases). Germline V gene data show CDR1 as MNHEY and CDR2 as SVGAGI. The CDR3 sequence is 15 residues long. The germline V and J ends were trimmed by 5 bases and 0 bases, with 12 bases remaining between them. This chain's CDR3 is CASSPRQRSTDTQYF. CDR3 DNA sequence: TGTGCCAGCAGTCCACGACAGAGAAGCACAGATACGCAGTATTTT.

This chain links TRBV7-9 with TRBJ2-7, with TRBD1 matching over 7 bases. Germline values: CDR1 SEHNR, CDR2 FQNEAQ (reference sequence). The CDR3 is 15 amino acids. Trimming at V came to 4 bases and at J to 2 bases, leaving 8 bases not matched to a gene. The CDR3 nucleotides read TGTGCCAGCAGCTCGAGTTGGGGGACAGCCTACGAGCAGTACTTC. Protein sequence: CASSSSWGTAYEQYF.

This chain uses TRBV7-5 with TRBJ1-1; the D call TRBD1 from the table was never checked on the DNA. TRBV7-5 is flagged as a pseudogene. CDR3 size: 13 residues. In DNA form, the CDR3 reads TGTGTCAGATCTCCTGAGGGGGACACTGAAGCTTTCTTT. Translated: CVRSPEGDTEAFF.

The rearrangement uses TRBV12-1 and TRBJ1-2; the DNA was not used to check the table's D call, TRBD1. TRBV12-1 is a documented pseudogene. There are 18 residues in the CDR3. The CDR3 protein is CASSFAPHRGHQRRGYTF. The DNA for the CDR3 is TGTGCCAGCAGCTTTGCGCCGCACAGGGGGCACCAAAGGAGGGGCTACACCTTC.

Remarks on this clone: At one of its ends the junction is not consistent with the germline gene, which may arise from a read error. The J gene is TRBJ2-3, the V gene TRBV7-7, with TRBD1 matching 9 bases. The CDR3 sequence is 15 residues long. Germline V gene sequence: CDR1 SSHAT, CDR2 FNYEAQ (reference sequence). The DNA of the CDR3 is TGTGCTAGCAGCTCCGGGACAGGGATCACAGATACGCAGTATTTT. Translating gives CASSSGTGITDTQYF.

The chain links TRBV6-5 to TRBJ2-7; TRBD1 matches 7 bases. V dropped 0 bases and J dropped 2; count of bases not matched to a gene: 7. CDR3 length: 16 amino acids. Germline CDR1 MNHEY, CDR2 SVGAGI. CDR3 bases: TGTGCCAGCAGTTACTCCTCGGGACAGTCGACCTACGAGCAGTACTTC. Residues: CASSYSSGQSTYEQYF.

The V gene is TRBV4-3, the J gene TRBJ2-2, with D unclear. The CDR3 loop spans 15 amino acids. V was cut by 1 base and J by 1 base, with 7 bases left in between. Per germline, CDR1 LGHNA and CDR2 YSLEER. CDR3 region: CASSQGTKNTGELFF. CDR3 DNA sequence: TGCGCCAGCAGCCAAGGTACAAAGAACACCGGGGAGCTGTTTTTT.

The rearrangement uses TRBV4-2 and TRBJ1-1; D remains unclear. The V end was cut by 1 base, the J end by 1 base, with 10 bases between. Germline V lookup: CDR1 LGHNA, CDR2 YNFKEQ. The CDR3 length is 15 residues. The CDR3 sequence: CASSQGPGWNTEAFF. CDR3 sequence (DNA): TGTGCCAGCAGCCAAGGACCCGGGTGGAACACTGAAGCTTTCTTT.

This clone has more than one count but fewer than ten. The chain employs TRBV11-2 and TRBJ1-2; the D is unclear. Trimming took off 1 base at V and 4 bases at J, with 7 bases between the two ends. Germline CDR1 is SGHAT and CDR2 is FQNNGV. The CDR3 is 13 residues long. CDR3 amino acids: CASSLAVGYGYTF. CDR3 DNA sequence: TGTGCCAGCAGCTTAGCGGTCGGCTATGGCTACACCTTC. The variable domain in full, with the rest retrieved from reference TRBV11-2 and TRBJ1-2, is EAGVAQSPRYKIIEKRQSVAFWCNPISGHATLYWYQQILGQGPKLLIQFQNNGVVDDSQLPKDRFSAERLKGVDSTLKIQPAKLEDSAVYLCASSLAVGYGYTFGSGTRLTVV.

This clone was observed a handful of times. V is TRBV11-3 and J is TRBJ2-2, with D perhaps matching TRBD1 (6 bases). The ends were cut back, 5 bases at V and 0 bases at J, with 25 bases in the middle. Germline-derived CDR1 and CDR2 are SGHNT and YENEEA. The CDR3 runs to 20 residues. DNA for the CDR3: TGTGCCAGCAGCCTCACCTACCCCATTGCGACAGGCGCGAACACCGGGGAGCTGTTTTTT. Translating gives CASSLTYPIATGANTGELFF.

This chain joins TRBV5-8 and TRBJ2-1, with 8 bases that match TRBD1. Germline V gives CDR1 SGHTS, CDR2 YDEGEE. V lost 2 bases to trimming and J lost 0 bases; unmatched junction nucleotides: 1. The length of the CDR3 is 15 residues. CDR3 residues: CASSFDRGSYNEQFF. CDR3 nucleotides: TGTGCCAGCAGCTTCGACAGGGGCTCCTACAATGAGCAGTTCTTC.

The CDR3 sequence: CASSPGQGGGETQYF. CDR3 in DNA: TGTGCCAGTAGTCCGGGACAGGGCGGGGGAGAGACCCAGTACTTC. This rearrangement joins TRBV19 to TRBJ2-5, with 9 bases aligning to TRBD1. CDR1 is LNHDA, CDR2 SQIVND, per germline (reference sequence). The ends lost 5 bases at V and 4 bases at J; junction bases unmatched: 8. The CDR3 runs 15 residues.

This chain uses TRBV18 with TRBJ2-7; the D gene is possibly TRBD2 (6 bases). V gave up 0 bases and J gave up 6 bases, with 15 bases separating them. The CDR3 extends over 15 amino acids. Germline assignment: CDR1 KGHSH and CDR2 LQKENI. The CDR3 protein is CASSPPPGRGGEQYF. DNA of the CDR3: TGTGCCAGCTCACCACCGCCGGGGCGGGGTGGCGAGCAGTACTTC.

V is TRBV19 and J is TRBJ1-5, with 9 bases matching TRBD1. Germline lookup yields CDR1 LNHDA and CDR2 SQIVND (reference sequence). The CDR3 contains 16 residues. The V and J ends lost 5 bases and 2 bases, in that order; junction bases with no gene match: 7. The CDR3, as DNA: TGTGCCAGTAGTCCAACAGGGGGCGGGGGCAATCAGCCCCAGCATTTT. It is translated as CASSPTGGGGNQPQHF.

The chain carries TRBV6-1 and TRBJ1-4, with D possibly matching TRBD1 (5 bases). The germline V and J ends were trimmed by 3 bases and 4 bases, with 9 bases remaining between them. The germline V gene encodes CDR1 MNHNS and CDR2 SASEGT. The CDR3 totals 14 residues. As DNA, the CDR3 is TGTGCCAGCAGTGACAAGGGGTATAATGAAAAACTGTTTTTT. The encoded protein is CASSDKGYNEKLFF.

V and J are TRBV7-3 and TRBJ2-1; TRBD1 matches 7 bases. The CDR3 is 15 amino acids. CDR1 and CDR2 from the germline V gene are SGHTA and FQGTGA. V was pared by 2 bases and J by 3 bases, with 4 bases of the junction left unmatched. DNA for the CDR3: TGTGCCAGCAGCTTAGGGGACAGTATCTACAATGAGCAGTTCTTC. Translated: CASSLGDSIYNEQFF.

The chain combines TRBV6-5 with TRBJ2-7; tentatively, D is TRBD1 (5 bases). The CDR3 contains 12 residues. With 7 bases removed from V and 7 bases from J, the gap between germline ends came to 14 bases. Germline V gene data show CDR1 as MNHEY and CDR2 as SVGAGI. CDR3 DNA sequence: TGTGCCAGCACCAACAGGTTCGGGGAGCAGTACTTC. The encoded protein is CASTNRFGEQYF.

The chain recombines TRBV5-1 with TRBJ1-4, with 10 positions matching TRBD1. Germline V gene sequence: CDR1 SGHRS, CDR2 YFSETQ. This CDR3 contains 17 residues. V lost 7 bases and J lost 3; bases outside the gene matches: 12. For the CDR3, the DNA is TGCGCCAGCGCCGCGGGACAGGGGCCCCTAGCTAATGAAAAACTGTTTTTT. Its protein product is CASAAGQGPLANEKLFF.

V usage is TRBV29-1 and J usage is TRBJ2-7; 8 nucleotides match TRBD2. After removal of 4 bases from V and 2 bases from J, the junction contained 7 bases not matched to a gene. Germline assignment: CDR1 SQVTM and CDR2 ANQGSEA. CDR3 size: 14 residues. CDR3 coding DNA: TGCAGCGTTGGTCTAGCGGGTGCTGCCTACGAGCAGTACTTC. Its translation: CSVGLAGAAYEQYF.

The J gene is TRBJ2-1, the V gene TRBV5-1; D is uncertain. The CDR3 spans 15 residues. CDR1 SGHRS and CDR2 YFSETQ come from the germline V gene. V shed 0 bases and J shed 5 bases, with 12 bases lying between them. CDR3 region: CASSLVPTPDNEQFF. Written as DNA, the CDR3 is TGCGCCAGCAGCTTGGTCCCTACCCCCGACAATGAGCAGTTCTTC.

The chain is built from TRBV6-5 and TRBJ1-3, with unresolved D. CDR1 MNHEY and CDR2 SVGAGI come from the germline V gene. V was clipped by 6 bases and J by 0 bases, with 6 bases between them. The CDR3 totals 13 residues. CDR3 in amino acids: CASRLHSGNTIYF. CDR3 bases: TGTGCCAGCAGACTGCACTCTGGAAACACCATATATTTT.

The gene calls are TRBV7-2 and TRBJ1-4; a possible D gene is TRBD1 (6 bases). Deletions cut 5 bases from V and 5 bases from J, with 15 bases between. The CDR3 has 15 residues. The V gene's germline CDR1 is SGHTA and CDR2 FQGNSA. This CDR3 is CASSTEPGQNEKLFF. CDR3 nucleotide sequence: TGTGCCAGCAGCACCGAGCCGGGACAAAATGAAAAACTGTTTTTT.